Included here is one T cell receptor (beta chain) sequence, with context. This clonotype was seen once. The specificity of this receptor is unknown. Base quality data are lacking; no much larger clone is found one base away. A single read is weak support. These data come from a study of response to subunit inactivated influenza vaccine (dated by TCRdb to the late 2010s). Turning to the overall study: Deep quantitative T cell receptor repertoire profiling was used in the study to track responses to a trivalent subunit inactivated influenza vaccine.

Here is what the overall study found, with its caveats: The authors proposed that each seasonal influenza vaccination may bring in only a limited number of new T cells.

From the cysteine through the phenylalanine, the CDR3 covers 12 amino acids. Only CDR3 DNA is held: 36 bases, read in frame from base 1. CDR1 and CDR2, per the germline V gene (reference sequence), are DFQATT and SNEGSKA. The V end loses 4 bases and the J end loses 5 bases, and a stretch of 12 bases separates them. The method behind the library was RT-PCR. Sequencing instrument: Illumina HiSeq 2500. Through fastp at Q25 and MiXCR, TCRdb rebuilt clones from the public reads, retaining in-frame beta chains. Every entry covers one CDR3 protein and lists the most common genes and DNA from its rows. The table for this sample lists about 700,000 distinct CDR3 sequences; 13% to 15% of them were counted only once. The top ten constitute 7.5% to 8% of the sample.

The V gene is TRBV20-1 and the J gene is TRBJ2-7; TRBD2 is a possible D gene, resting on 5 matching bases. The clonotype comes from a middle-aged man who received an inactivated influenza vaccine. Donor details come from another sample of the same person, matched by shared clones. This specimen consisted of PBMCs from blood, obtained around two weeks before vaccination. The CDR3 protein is CSANIWENEQYF. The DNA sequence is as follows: TGCAGTGCTAACATCTGGGAGAACGAGCAGTACTTC.